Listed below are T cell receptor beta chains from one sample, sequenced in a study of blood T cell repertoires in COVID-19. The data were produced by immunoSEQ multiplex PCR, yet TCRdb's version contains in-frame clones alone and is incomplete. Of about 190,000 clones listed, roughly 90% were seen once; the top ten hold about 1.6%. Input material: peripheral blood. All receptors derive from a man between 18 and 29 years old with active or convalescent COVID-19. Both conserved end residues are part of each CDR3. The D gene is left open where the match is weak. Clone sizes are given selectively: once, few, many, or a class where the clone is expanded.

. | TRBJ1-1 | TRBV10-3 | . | CAISDLGAEAFF | TGTGCCATCAGTGATCTGGGCGCTGAAGCTTTCTTT
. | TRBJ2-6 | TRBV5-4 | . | CASSTELSGANVLTF | TGTGCCAGCAGCACAGAGCTCTCTGGGGCCAACGTCCTGACTTTC
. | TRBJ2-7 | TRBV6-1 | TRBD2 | CASSESLAGAFYEQYF | TGTGCCAGCAGTGAGTCACTAGCGGGGGCCTTCTACGAGCAGTACTTC
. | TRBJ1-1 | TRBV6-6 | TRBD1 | CASSYGQAIRDTEAFF | TGTGCCAGCAGTTATGGACAGGCTATACGGGACACTGAAGCTTTCTTT
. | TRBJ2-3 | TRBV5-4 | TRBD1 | CASTGTGLTDTQYF | TGTGCCAGCACCGGGACAGGACTCACAGATACGCAGTATTTT
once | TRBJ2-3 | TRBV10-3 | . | CAIGAGTSKFPTDTQYF | TGTGCCATCGGAGCGGGGACATCCAAGTTTCCCACAGATACGCAGTATTTT
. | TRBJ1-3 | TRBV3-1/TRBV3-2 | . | CASSRQTFSGNTIYF | TGTGCCAGCAGTCGACAGACTTTCTCTGGAAACACCATATATTTT
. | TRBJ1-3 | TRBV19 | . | CASRAGSISGNTIYF | TGTGCCAGTCGAGCGGGGTCCATCTCTGGAAACACCATATATTTT
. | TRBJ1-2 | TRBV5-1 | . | CASSPDISRNYGYTF | TGCGCCAGCAGCCCGGACATATCCCGTAACTATGGCTACACCTTC
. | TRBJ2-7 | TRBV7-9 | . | CASSPPHGQTYEQYF | TGTGCCAGCAGCCCACCCCATGGGCAGACCTACGAGCAGTACTTC
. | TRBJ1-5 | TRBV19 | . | CASTHSGGSNQPQHF | TGTGCCAGTACGCACAGCGGGGGGAGCAATCAGCCCCAGCATTTT
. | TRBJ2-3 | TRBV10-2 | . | CASNDLRDTQYF | TGCGCCAGCAATGATCTCCGGGATACGCAGTATTTT
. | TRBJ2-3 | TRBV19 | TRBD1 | CASSTGTGADTQYF | TGTGCCAGTAGTACCGGGACAGGGGCGGATACGCAGTATTTT
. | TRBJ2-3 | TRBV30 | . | CAWDFSDTQYF | TGTGCCTGGGACTTTTCAGATACGCAGTATTTT
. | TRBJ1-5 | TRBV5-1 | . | CASSFGGSNQPQHF | TGCGCCAGCAGCTTCGGGGGAAGCAATCAGCCCCAGCATTTT
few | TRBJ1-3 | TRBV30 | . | CAWSVRWGPGNTIYF | TGTGCCTGGAGTGTACGTTGGGGGCCCGGAAACACCATATATTTT
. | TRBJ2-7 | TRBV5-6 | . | CASSSASRGSYEQYF | TGTGCCAGCAGCTCGGCGTCGCGGGGCTCCTACGAGCAGTACTTC
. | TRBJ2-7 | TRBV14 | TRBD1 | CASSGPGTGIYEQYF | TGTGCCAGCAGCGGACCCGGGACAGGGATCTACGAGCAGTACTTC
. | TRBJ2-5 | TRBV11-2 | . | CASSLVGGWAVGETQYF | TGTGCCAGCAGCTTAGTTGGGGGGTGGGCCGTAGGGGAGACCCAGTACTTC
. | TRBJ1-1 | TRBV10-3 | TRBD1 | CAIRPTGGTEAFF | TGTGCCATCAGGCCGACAGGGGGCACTGAAGCTTTCTTT
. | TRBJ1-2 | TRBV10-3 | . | CAISETQGANYGYTF | TGTGCCATCAGTGAGACACAGGGAGCTAACTATGGCTACACCTTC
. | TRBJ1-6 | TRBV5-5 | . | CASSLQGRNSPLHF | TGTGCCAGCAGCTTACAGGGTAGAAATTCACCCCTCCACTTT
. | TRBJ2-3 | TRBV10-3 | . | CATSSLQARGTDTQYF | TGTGCCACCTCATCCTTACAGGCCCGCGGCACAGATACGCAGTATTTT
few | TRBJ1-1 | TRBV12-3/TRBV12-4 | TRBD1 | CASSGTGPTEAFF | TGTGCCAGCAGTGGGACAGGGCCCACTGAAGCTTTCTTT
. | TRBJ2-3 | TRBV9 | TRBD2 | CASSPGTSGSTDTQYF | TGTGCCAGCAGCCCCGGGACTAGCGGGAGCACAGATACGCAGTATTTT
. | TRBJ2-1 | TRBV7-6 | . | CASSREPGLTYNEQFF | TGTGCCAGCAGCCGGGAACCAGGACTTACCTACAATGAGCAGTTCTTC
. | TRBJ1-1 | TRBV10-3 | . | CAISDLEGGEVNTEAFF | TGTGCCATCAGTGATTTGGAGGGCGGGGAGGTGAACACTGAAGCTTTCTTT
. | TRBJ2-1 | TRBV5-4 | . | CASSLDGSSYNEQFF | TGTGCCAGCAGCTTGGACGGGAGCTCCTACAATGAGCAGTTCTTC
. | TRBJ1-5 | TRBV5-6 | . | CASSKGWNQPQHF | TGTGCCAGCAGCAAGGGGTGGAATCAGCCCCAGCATTTT
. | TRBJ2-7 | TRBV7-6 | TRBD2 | CASSIRAGASYEQYF | TGTGCCAGCAGTATCAGAGCGGGAGCTTCGTACGAGCAGTACTTC
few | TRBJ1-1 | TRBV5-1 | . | CASSLLASLVGKNTEAFF | TGCGCCAGCAGCTTGTTGGCATCCCTTGTCGGGAAGAACACTGAAGCTTTCTTT
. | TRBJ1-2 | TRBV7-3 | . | CASSLSQGADYTF | TGTGCCAGCAGCTTAAGTCAAGGGGCCGACTACACCTTC
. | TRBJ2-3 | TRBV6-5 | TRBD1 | CASSPDRATDTQYF | TGTGCCAGCAGCCCGGACAGGGCGACAGATACGCAGTATTTT
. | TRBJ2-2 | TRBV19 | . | CASSSGRSIGELFF | TGTGCCAGTAGTAGTGGGAGAAGTATCGGGGAGCTGTTTTTT
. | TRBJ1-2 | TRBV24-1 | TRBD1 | CATSAPDRGRVGYTF | TGTGCCACCAGTGCCCCGGACAGGGGTAGGGTAGGCTACACCTTC
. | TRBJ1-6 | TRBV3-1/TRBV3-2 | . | CASSQATGLNPLHF | TGTGCCAGCAGCCAAGCTACAGGTCTGAATCCCCTCCACTTT
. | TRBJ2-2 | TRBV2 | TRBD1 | CASSPDRGVDTGELFF | TGTGCCAGCAGTCCCGACAGGGGGGTGGACACCGGGGAGCTGTTTTTT
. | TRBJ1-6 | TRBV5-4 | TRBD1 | CASSLDRGNSPLHF | TGTGCCAGCAGCTTGGACAGGGGAAATTCACCCCTCCACTTT
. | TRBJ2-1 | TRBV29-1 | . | CSVLAETYNEQFF | TGCAGCGTATTAGCGGAAACATACAATGAGCAGTTCTTC
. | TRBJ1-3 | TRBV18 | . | CASSPPSLGNTIYF | TGTGCCAGCTCACCACCGTCCCTTGGAAACACCATATATTTT
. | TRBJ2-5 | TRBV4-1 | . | CASSQGRGQETQYF | TGCGCCAGCAGCCAGGGCCGGGGTCAAGAGACCCAGTACTTC
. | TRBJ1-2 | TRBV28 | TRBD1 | CASSRTGGNYGYTF | TGTGCCAGCAGTCGGACAGGGGGTAACTATGGCTACACCTTC
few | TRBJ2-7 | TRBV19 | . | CASSMGGPFYEQYF | TGTGCCAGTAGTATGGGGGGGCCGTTCTACGAGCAGTACTTC
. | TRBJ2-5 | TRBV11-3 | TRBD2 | CASSFSGRAGETQYF | TGTGCCAGCAGCTTTAGCGGGAGGGCCGGTGAGACCCAGTACTTC
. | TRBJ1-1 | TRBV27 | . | CASSPSRAGTEAFF | TGTGCCAGCAGTCCCTCTCGGGCGGGCACTGAAGCTTTCTTT
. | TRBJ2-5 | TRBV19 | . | CASSGSRLETQYF | TGTGCCAGTAGCGGGTCTCGGCTGGAGACCCAGTACTTC